This paragraph reports one T cell receptor beta chain. Its antigen is not yet known. Base qualities are missing; no much larger clone stands one base away. Sequencing of the TRB variable region was done with the immunoSEQ hsTCRB v3.0 assay at survey level resolution. A depth of 40,000-50,000 T-cell genomes per sample was targeted for TRB sequencing. An Illumina MiSeq with a v3 150-cycle kit was used to sequence the pooled TRB libraries. In the original analysis: Repertoire analysis ran in R within a reproducible Nextflow workflow covering QC, data transformation and analysis. LymphoSeq2, an R package for AIRR-Seq data exploration, was used to implement custom analyses. A few samples that produced fewer than 5000 total TRB sequences were removed, so under 200 HIV repertoires were analyzed. Among the approximately 190 retained HIV repertoires, 59 were collected before ART initiation and roughly 130 were collected after ART initiation. Repertoires were downsampled to 5000 TRB nucleotide sequences, with summary statistics averaged over 100 downsampling iterations. Only TRB sequences with CDR3 regions of at least seven amino acids were retained for analysis. Diversity was assessed using a clonality score derived from Shannon entropy and using the Gini coefficient. In repertoire networks, the top 5000 CDR3 amino acid sequences were linked whenever an edit distance of one separated two sequences. For TRB CDR3 amino acid sequences, GLIPH2 was used to predict antigen specificity groups and MHC restriction. To flag known CMV, EBV, HIV or tissue antigen associations, CDR3 amino acid sequences were matched against VDJdb and McPAS-TCR. Pre-ART, post-ART and control groups were compared with Wilcoxon signed-rank tests and Holm-Bonferroni correction. Entries here come from immuneACCESS through TCRdb and include only in-frame sequences with V and J called. Some clones fail to appear in such tables; in the studies checked, an unresolved V gene covers under half of the shortfall, and the cause of the remainder is unknown. V and J calls and clone size are given by that table; D and trimming were obtained from the DNA. This sample holds more than 20,000 clones; approximately 80% were observed only once. The ten top clones hold approximately 10% of the sample.

The data stem from a study of long-term antiretroviral therapy in people with HIV (dated by TCRdb to between 2022 and 2023). Background on the whole study: Collection of the earliest samples took place about a decade ahead of the 2015 WHO recommendation for immediate ART, at a time when ART was typically delayed until CD4 counts fell. A total of 192 cryopreserved PBMC samples were contributed to the cohort by 30 adults with confirmed HIV infection, with samples collected serially over a mean of 6 years (range 1-12). Of the roughly 32 participants with HIV, approximately twelve were female. No cross-contamination during QIAcube processing was seen in test extractions of a monoclonal T-cell line run alongside 33 polyclonal samples. A retrospective serial study tested whether ART initiation and durable HIV suppression were associated with changes in peripheral blood TRB repertoire composition and diversity.

Deletion took 7 bases off V and 0 bases off J, with a span of 8 bases between the germline ends. CDR1 MNHNS and CDR2 SASEGT are derived from the germline V gene. The CDR3 numbers 13 residues from cysteine through phenylalanine. The kept DNA is CDR3 alone, 39 bases in frame from the first base. Results and caveats for the whole study, not just this receptor: Compared with controls, HIV repertoires had narrower CDR3 length ranges, and the network structure pointed to an antigen-experienced repertoire that shifted only slightly toward naive after ART. Limited PBMC availability meant only the TCR beta chain was sequenced, without alpha chain pairing. Because pre-ART samples had limited cell numbers, unsorted PBMC were profiled rather than sorted CD4+ and CD8+ T cells. Inferences about post-ART repertoire changes are limited because no data were available on ART adherence, viral resistance or therapy changes. At every time point, the repertoire was dominated by expanded TRB clones first identified before ART initiation, although this dominance fluctuated and, in many PLHIV, declined after ART. Samples dated from about 2003 to 2018, and the ART regimens used may be less effective than current ones. ART initiation was associated with a significant increase in TRB diversity, but diversity stayed significantly below transplant donor controls even after long-term ART.

To be included, a participant needed at least one PBMC sample from before ART initiation plus at least two post-ART samples. Every participant with HIV received treatment in the United States of America. Before DNA extraction, cryopreserved samples containing about 1-11 million PBMC were thawed and washed. At the time of the earliest PBMC sample for each participant with HIV, ages ranged from roughly 23 to 55 years. PBMC samples were contributed by each participant from 1-4 timepoints before ART initiation and 2-8 timepoints after ART initiation, with a median of 7 samples. Serial HIV viral load, CD4+ T-cell count, ART history and demographic data were obtained for every participant. Genomic DNA was extracted from unsorted PBMC with a Qiagen kit on a QIAcube, processed in batches of 12 samples.

This sample comprised unsorted PBMCs, obtained 1.2 years after starting antiretroviral therapy. This clonotype was sampled from a woman between 35 and 50 years old with HIV. The rearranged segments are TRBV6-1 and TRBJ2-3; the D segment could be TRBD1, given 5 matching bases. The base sequence is TGTGCCAGCACGGCAGGGAGCACAGATACGCAGTATTTT. This translates into CASTAGSTDTQYF.